This is a list of T cell receptor beta chains from one sample in a study of cytomegalovirus exposure and HLA in healthy donors. Generated by immunoSEQ multiplex PCR, the TCRdb table keeps only in-frame clones and is missing some. There are 150,000 to 250,000 clones in the sample; roughly 79% occur only once, and roughly 2% lies in the top ten. The sample comprised PBMCs. These receptors were obtained from a man younger than 40 in good health and CMV-seronegative. Both conserved end residues are part of each CDR3. The order of the fields is CDR3 length, J gene, V gene, clone size, D gene, CDR3 DNA, CDR3 protein. The D gene is left open where the match is weak. Size tells how often a clone was seen (once, few, many) or the class of an expanded clone, and some rows leave it out.

len: 13
j_gene: TRBJ1-1
v_gene: TRBV19
abundance: .
d_gene: .
CDR3nt: TGTGCCAGTAGTATCCAGAAGAACACTGAAGCTTTCTTT
CDR3aa: CASSIQKNTEAFF

len: 12
j_gene: TRBJ1-2
v_gene: TRBV6-5
abundance: once
d_gene: TRBD1
CDR3nt: TGTGCCAGCAGTTCCTCACAGGGGGGCTACACCTTC
CDR3aa: CASSSSQGGYTF

len: 14
j_gene: TRBJ2-5
v_gene: TRBV9
abundance: few
d_gene: .
CDR3nt: TGTGCCAGCAGCGCCCTACAGGGGGGGGAGACCCAGTACTTC
CDR3aa: CASSALQGGETQYF

len: 16
j_gene: TRBJ1-6
v_gene: TRBV5-1
abundance: .
d_gene: TRBD1
CDR3nt: TGCGCCAGCAGCTTGGCCATGGGACAGGGGAGGTCACCCCTCCACTTT
CDR3aa: CASSLAMGQGRSPLHF

len: 16
j_gene: TRBJ2-1
v_gene: TRBV6-5
abundance: once
d_gene: TRBD2
CDR3nt: TGTGCCAGCAGTTACGATACTAGCGGGACGTACAATGAGCAGTTCTTC
CDR3aa: CASSYDTSGTYNEQFF

len: 15
j_gene: TRBJ2-6
v_gene: TRBV19
abundance: .
d_gene: .
CDR3nt: TGTGCCAGTAATCCAGTAAGTTCTGGGGCCAACGTCCTGACTTTC
CDR3aa: CASNPVSSGANVLTF

len: 15
j_gene: TRBJ2-7
v_gene: TRBV9
abundance: .
d_gene: .
CDR3nt: TGTGCCAGCAGCGTAGTTGGGCGGGGGCCCGACGAGCAGTACTTC
CDR3aa: CASSVVGRGPDEQYF

len: 15
j_gene: TRBJ1-5
v_gene: TRBV10-3
abundance: .
d_gene: .
CDR3nt: TGTGCCATCAGTGAGTCGATGAGTAGCAATCAGCCCCAGCATTTT
CDR3aa: CAISESMSSNQPQHF

len: 15
j_gene: TRBJ2-7
v_gene: TRBV5-1
abundance: .
d_gene: TRBD1
CDR3nt: TGCGCCAGCAGCTTTTATCCCGGGACAGCCTACGAGCAGTACTTC
CDR3aa: CASSFYPGTAYEQYF

len: 12
j_gene: TRBJ2-7
v_gene: TRBV21-1
abundance: .
d_gene: .
CDR3nt: TGTGCCTGTGAAAAAAACAGCTACGAGCAGTACTTC
CDR3aa: CACEKNSYEQYF

len: 17
j_gene: TRBJ2-7
v_gene: TRBV27
abundance: .
d_gene: TRBD2
CDR3nt: TGTGCCAGCAGTTTTTTAAGAGGGCGGGAGTACACCTACGAGCAGTACTTC
CDR3aa: CASSFLRGREYTYEQYF

len: 13
j_gene: TRBJ2-7
v_gene: TRBV10-2
abundance: .
d_gene: .
CDR3nt: TGCGCCAGCAGCGGGGACAACCATTACGAGCAGTACTTC
CDR3aa: CASSGDNHYEQYF

len: 12
j_gene: TRBJ1-2
v_gene: TRBV13
abundance: .
d_gene: .
CDR3nt: TGTGCCAGAAATGGGGGAGGACATGGCTACACCTTC
CDR3aa: CARNGGGHGYTF

len: 16
j_gene: TRBJ1-2
v_gene: TRBV5-1
abundance: .
d_gene: .
CDR3nt: TGCGCCAGCAGCGCCCCCGCGGGAGGGGTCCTCTATGGCTACACCTTC
CDR3aa: CASSAPAGGVLYGYTF

len: 15
j_gene: TRBJ2-2
v_gene: TRBV7-9
abundance: few
d_gene: TRBD1
CDR3nt: TGTGCCAGCAGCTTAGACAGGGGGCGTACCGGGGAGCTGTTTTTT
CDR3aa: CASSLDRGRTGELFF

len: 16
j_gene: TRBJ2-7
v_gene: TRBV6-1
abundance: .
d_gene: TRBD2
CDR3nt: TGTGCCAGCAGTGAACTAGCGGGAGTAGGTGCGTACGAGCAGTACTTC
CDR3aa: CASSELAGVGAYEQYF

len: 14
j_gene: TRBJ2-7
v_gene: TRBV18
abundance: .
d_gene: TRBD1
CDR3nt: TGTGCCAGCTCACCACCAGTAGACAGGGACGAGCAGTACTTC
CDR3aa: CASSPPVDRDEQYF

len: 15
j_gene: TRBJ1-3
v_gene: TRBV6-5
abundance: few
d_gene: TRBD1
CDR3nt: TGTGCCAGCAGCTTACAGGGGTTTTCTGGAAACACCATATATTTT
CDR3aa: CASSLQGFSGNTIYF

len: 15
j_gene: TRBJ1-1
v_gene: TRBV5-1
abundance: once
d_gene: TRBD1
CDR3nt: TGCGCCAGCAGCCGACAGACAGGGGGCCTCACTGAAGCTTTCTTT
CDR3aa: CASSRQTGGLTEAFF

len: 18
j_gene: TRBJ2-3
v_gene: TRBV2
abundance: .
d_gene: TRBD2
CDR3nt: TGTGCCAGCAATGAACGGGAGGGCCTGGGTGTCAGCACAGATACGCAGTATTTT
CDR3aa: CASNEREGLGVSTDTQYF

len: 13
j_gene: TRBJ2-3
v_gene: TRBV6-5
abundance: .
d_gene: .
CDR3nt: TGTGCCAGCCTGAAAAGCCCCACAGATACGCAGTATTTT
CDR3aa: CASLKSPTDTQYF

len: 16
j_gene: TRBJ2-6
v_gene: TRBV4-2
abundance: few
d_gene: .
CDR3nt: TGTGCCAGCAGCCAAGAAGAGAGCTCTGGGGCCAACGTCCTGACTTTC
CDR3aa: CASSQEESSGANVLTF

len: 15
j_gene: TRBJ1-2
v_gene: TRBV5-1
abundance: .
d_gene: TRBD1
CDR3nt: TGCGCCAGCAGCCCCCCGGGACAGGGTATCTATGGCTACACCTTC
CDR3aa: CASSPPGQGIYGYTF

len: 13
j_gene: TRBJ1-2
v_gene: TRBV6-5
abundance: few
d_gene: .
CDR3nt: TGTGCCAGCAGTTACGACAGAGATTGGGGCTACACCTTC
CDR3aa: CASSYDRDWGYTF

len: 10
j_gene: TRBJ1-3
v_gene: TRBV29-1
abundance: .
d_gene: .
CDR3nt: TGCAGCGTCCTCGGAGACACCATATATTTT
CDR3aa: CSVLGDTIYF

len: 16
j_gene: TRBJ2-2
v_gene: TRBV9
abundance: .
d_gene: TRBD2
CDR3nt: TGTGCCAGCAGCCCGGGACTAGCGGGTGTTAGCGGGGAGCTGTTTTTT
CDR3aa: CASSPGLAGVSGELFF

len: 15
j_gene: TRBJ2-7
v_gene: TRBV6-1
abundance: once
d_gene: .
CDR3nt: TGTGCCAGCAGTGGGAGGTTTGAGGGAACCTACGAGCAGTACTTC
CDR3aa: CASSGRFEGTYEQYF

len: 16
j_gene: TRBJ2-3
v_gene: TRBV5-1
abundance: once
d_gene: TRBD2
CDR3nt: TGCGCCAGCAGCTTGTCGGGCGGGAGGGTCACAGATACGCAGTATTTT
CDR3aa: CASSLSGGRVTDTQYF

len: 16
j_gene: TRBJ2-3
v_gene: TRBV4-1
abundance: .
d_gene: TRBD2
CDR3nt: TGCGCCAGCAGCCCATTCGCGGGAGCGGGGCCAGATACGCAGTATTTT
CDR3aa: CASSPFAGAGPDTQYF

len: 16
j_gene: TRBJ2-2
v_gene: TRBV4-1
abundance: .
d_gene: TRBD2
CDR3nt: TGCGCCAGCAGCCAAGGACTAGCGGGGGGGTGGGGGGAGCTGTTTTTT
CDR3aa: CASSQGLAGGWGELFF

len: 16
j_gene: TRBJ2-7
v_gene: TRBV28
abundance: .
d_gene: .
CDR3nt: TGTGCCAGCAGTTTTCGAGCTACAGAGTTACGCTACGAGCAGTACTTC
CDR3aa: CASSFRATELRYEQYF

len: 14
j_gene: TRBJ2-1
v_gene: TRBV7-7
abundance: .
d_gene: .
CDR3nt: TGTGCCAGCAGCAAAGCAGACAGACCCAATGAGCAGTTCTTC
CDR3aa: CASSKADRPNEQFF

len: 15
j_gene: TRBJ2-7
v_gene: TRBV28
abundance: .
d_gene: TRBD2
CDR3nt: TGTGCCAGCAGTTTAACCCTAGCGGACTCCTACGAGCAGTACTTC
CDR3aa: CASSLTLADSYEQYF

len: 14
j_gene: TRBJ2-2
v_gene: TRBV2
abundance: once
d_gene: .
CDR3nt: TGTGCCAGCACAGGCATCTTTAGCACCGGGGAGCTGTTTTTT
CDR3aa: CASTGIFSTGELFF

len: 17
j_gene: TRBJ2-1
v_gene: TRBV28
abundance: .
d_gene: TRBD2
CDR3nt: TGTGCCAGCAGTTTATTAGCGGGAGGGAGAACTAGGAATGAGCAGTTCTTC
CDR3aa: CASSLLAGGRTRNEQFF

len: 17
j_gene: TRBJ2-3
v_gene: TRBV5-1
abundance: .
d_gene: TRBD1
CDR3nt: TGCGCCAGCAGCCATGATCTCGGACAGGGGGCCACAGATACGCAGTATTTT
CDR3aa: CASSHDLGQGATDTQYF

len: 16
j_gene: TRBJ2-1
v_gene: TRBV9
abundance: .
d_gene: TRBD2
CDR3nt: TGTGCCAGCAGCGTAGCCATCCGGACTAGTGACAATGAGCAGTTCTTC
CDR3aa: CASSVAIRTSDNEQFF